Listed here are 18 T cell receptor beta chains from one sample, sequenced in a study of CXCR3-negative and CXCR3-positive naive CD8 T cells. With UMI labels, 5' RACE was used to prepare the TRB cDNA libraries. No DNA is given; TCRdb re-called the 5' RACE reads and lists each CDR3 protein once. Its table records about 23,000 distinct CDR3 sequences. Sequencing used naive CXCR3- CD8+ T cells from blood. Subset denoted: CD45RO-CCR7+CD27+CD95- naive CD8+ T cells lacking CXCR3 (TNR3-). The receptors come from a human donor in good health. Some clones in this sample may be carry-over from other donors' samples.

V gene TRBV7-3 combines with J gene TRBJ2-5; the TRBD1 assignment by TCRdb is unverifiable without DNA. CDR1 and CDR2 (germline): SGHTA, FQGTGA. The CDR3 covers 14 residues. The chain's CDR3 is CASSILAGDETQYF.

V and J are TRBV7-9 and TRBJ2-1; TCRdb lists TRBD1, though no DNA is available to test this call. The germline V gene encodes CDR1 SEHNR and CDR2 FQNEAQ (reference sequence). This CDR3 has 16 residues. The chain's CDR3 is CASSSTRDRGLTEQFF.

The chain couples TRBV7-3 to TRBJ2-6. Germline V gene sequence: CDR1 SGHTA, CDR2 FQGTGA. This CDR3 is built from 14 residues. CDR3 residues: CASGFLAGANVLTF.

This rearrangement joins TRBV7-9 to TRBJ2-3. The CDR3 is 14 residues long. Germline CDR1 is SEHNR and CDR2 is FQNEAQ (reference sequence). The CDR3 reads CASSLDSYTDTQYF.

This sequence joins TRBV13 and TRBJ2-7; TCRdb selects TRBD2, and the lack of DNA leaves this call unchecked. Germline V lookup: CDR1 PRHDT, CDR2 FYEKMQ (reference sequence). The CDR3 totals 15 residues. The CDR3 loop is CASSALRDSAGEQYF.

The V gene is TRBV7-6, the J gene TRBJ2-7. This CDR3 spans 12 amino acids. Looked up from germline, CDR1 is SGHVS and CDR2 is FNYEAQ. The CDR3 here is CASGDGFYEQYF.

The V call is TRBV6-5, the J call TRBJ2-7. Germline CDR1 is MNHEY and CDR2 is SVGAGI. The CDR3 covers 13 residues. This CDR3 is CASSLEGIHEQYF.

This clonotype counts as medium-sized by frequency. This chain links TRBV7-6 with TRBJ2-5; as DNA is missing, the TRBD2 call by TCRdb cannot be tested. Germline CDR1 is SGHVS and CDR2 is FNYEAQ. There are 17 residues in the CDR3. CDR3 protein: CASSKPLAGDTQETQYF.

The chain employs TRBV5-1 and TRBJ1-2. The CDR3 runs to 14 residues. Germline values: CDR1 SGHRS, CDR2 YFSETQ. The CDR3 sequence: CASSLRDGSFGYTF.

The gene calls are TRBV12-3 or TRBV12-4 and TRBJ2-7; the TCRdb call, TRBD1, lacks DNA for checking. The length of the CDR3 is 13 residues. CDR3 loop: CASSRGLIYEQYF.

This chain's CDR3 is CASSIETQREALTGELFF. The J gene is TRBJ2-2, the V gene TRBV19; TCRdb calls TRBD2, which cannot be checked without DNA. Germline V gives CDR1 LNHDA, CDR2 SQIVND (reference sequence). CDR3 length equals 18 residues.

The chain is built from TRBV28 and TRBJ2-1. Germline V lookup: CDR1 MDHEN, CDR2 SYDVKM. CDR3 length: 14 amino acids. The CDR3 protein is CASSLGQLNNEQFF.

The gene calls are TRBV4-3 and TRBJ2-1; absent DNA, TCRdb's TRBD1 call cannot be checked. The length of the CDR3 is 17 residues. From germline, CDR1 is LGHNA and CDR2 YSLEER. The CDR3 protein is CASSQDRQTGPYNEQFF.

The chain links TRBV2 to TRBJ2-3; lacking DNA, the TRBD2 call made by TCRdb goes unchecked. The germline gives CDR1 SNHLY, CDR2 FYNNEI. The CDR3 is 16 residues long. The chain's CDR3 is CASSEELAGVSDTQYF.

The chain uses TRBV5-1 and TRBJ2-1; as DNA is missing, the TRBD1 call by TCRdb cannot be tested. The CDR3 has 14 amino acids. Germline CDR1 reads SGHRS; CDR2 reads YFSETQ. The chain's CDR3 is CASSLWVQGTEQFF.

This clonotype is identified as medium-sized from frequency. The rearrangement uses TRBV7-3 and TRBJ1-1. The CDR3 length is 15 residues. Germline V gives CDR1 SGHTA, CDR2 FQGTGA. The CDR3 sequence: CASSFLRRGATEAFF. Drawing the rest from reference TRBV7-3 and TRBJ1-1, the complete variable domain is GAGVSQTPSNKVTEKGKYVELRCDPISGHTALYWYRQSLGQGPEFLIYFQGTGAADDSGLPNDRFFAVRPEGSVSTLKIQRTERGDSAVYLCASSFLRRGATEAFFGQGTRLTVV.

The chain combines TRBV20-1 with TRBJ2-3; TCRdb lists TRBD2, though no DNA is available to test this call. CDR3 length: 14 residues. The germline V gene has CDR1 DFQATT and CDR2 SNEGSKA (reference sequence). CDR3 sequence reads: CSAIAEGSTDTQYF.

The V call is TRBV20-1, the J call TRBJ2-2. The V gene's germline CDR1 is DFQATT and CDR2 SNEGSKA (reference sequence). CDR3 length: 13 amino acids. CDR3 protein: CSARDIVAGELFF.